This T cell receptor (beta chain) was observed in a study of blood T cells in healthy people across ages. Regarding the study as a whole: A roughly linear fall in TCR beta diversity per million T cells was seen with increasing age.

The authors ran a second PCR of 7 to 11 cycles using a sample-barcoded 5' primer and a J-beta primer mix. Every cDNA molecule bore a tag from a template-switch adaptor containing 12 random nucleotides. Via MiXCR, TCRdb re-called the 5' RACE reads, giving one row per CDR3 protein. The sample carries about 800,000 distinct CDR3 sequences, around 25% recorded once. Notes on this clonotype: Its antigen remains unidentified.

This CDR3 region has 16 residues. CDR1 SGDLS and CDR2 YYNGEE come from the germline V gene. The V and J ends lost 3 bases and 7 bases, in that order; junction bases with no gene match: 14. This sample was also put to use in a study of T cells of mothers and their children. This second report adds: The people who donated were a few healthy Caucasian mothers and their six children.

The rearrangement links TRBV9 to TRBJ2-7; 9 bases line up with TRBD1. What was sequenced was blood. This clonotype was sampled from a boy aged 10-17 years in good health. CDR3 sequence (DNA): TGTGCCAGCAGCGATCACGGACGGGACAGGGCTGGGGAGCAGTACTTC. This codes for CASSDHGRDRAGEQYF.